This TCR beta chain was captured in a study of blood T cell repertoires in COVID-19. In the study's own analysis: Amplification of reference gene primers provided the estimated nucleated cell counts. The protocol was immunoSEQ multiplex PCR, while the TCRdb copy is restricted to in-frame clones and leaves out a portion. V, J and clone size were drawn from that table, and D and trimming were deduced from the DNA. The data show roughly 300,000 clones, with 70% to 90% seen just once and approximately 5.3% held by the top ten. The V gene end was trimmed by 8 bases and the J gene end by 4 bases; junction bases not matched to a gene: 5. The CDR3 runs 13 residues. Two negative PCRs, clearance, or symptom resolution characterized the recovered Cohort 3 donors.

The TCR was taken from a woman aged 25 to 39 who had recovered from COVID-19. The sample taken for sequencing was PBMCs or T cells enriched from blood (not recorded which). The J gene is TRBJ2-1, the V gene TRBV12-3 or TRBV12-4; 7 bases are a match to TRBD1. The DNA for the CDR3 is TGTGCCAGCCAAGGGGGCCTGTACAATGAGCAGTTCTTC. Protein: CASQGGLYNEQFF.